The clone carrying this T cell receptor beta chain was counted between two and nine times. Its antigen is unknown. V lost 5 bases and J lost 2, with 12 bases in between. The CDR3 consists of 14 residues. Germline V gene sequence: CDR1 MNHNS, CDR2 SASEGT. This sample was included in a study of siplizumab effects on memory and regulatory T cells. Study-level results: Unstimulated subsets were the mapping target of only a minor fraction of alloreactive clones.

Repertoires were generated with immunoSEQ multiplex PCR, while TCRdb's copy carries only in-frame clones and drops some. The sample has approximately 20,000 clones; 44% are singletons. The mixed lymphocyte reaction cells underwent coculture at 37°C for approximately six days. CFSE-labelled responders and Violet Dye-labelled stimulators, both PBMCs, were mixed 1:1. The chain couples TRBV6-1 to TRBJ1-2; D is unresolved. The receptor was isolated from a human donor in good health; the cells came from an allogeneic mixed lymphocyte reaction. Some clones in this sample may be carry-over from other donors' samples. The sequenced sample was CFSE-low (dividing) CD4+ T cells sorted from an allogeneic mixed lymphocyte reaction. CDR3 sequence: CASSSPYGNYGYTF. The CDR3 region has the DNA TGTGCCAGCAGTTCGCCTTACGGGAACTATGGCTACACCTTC.